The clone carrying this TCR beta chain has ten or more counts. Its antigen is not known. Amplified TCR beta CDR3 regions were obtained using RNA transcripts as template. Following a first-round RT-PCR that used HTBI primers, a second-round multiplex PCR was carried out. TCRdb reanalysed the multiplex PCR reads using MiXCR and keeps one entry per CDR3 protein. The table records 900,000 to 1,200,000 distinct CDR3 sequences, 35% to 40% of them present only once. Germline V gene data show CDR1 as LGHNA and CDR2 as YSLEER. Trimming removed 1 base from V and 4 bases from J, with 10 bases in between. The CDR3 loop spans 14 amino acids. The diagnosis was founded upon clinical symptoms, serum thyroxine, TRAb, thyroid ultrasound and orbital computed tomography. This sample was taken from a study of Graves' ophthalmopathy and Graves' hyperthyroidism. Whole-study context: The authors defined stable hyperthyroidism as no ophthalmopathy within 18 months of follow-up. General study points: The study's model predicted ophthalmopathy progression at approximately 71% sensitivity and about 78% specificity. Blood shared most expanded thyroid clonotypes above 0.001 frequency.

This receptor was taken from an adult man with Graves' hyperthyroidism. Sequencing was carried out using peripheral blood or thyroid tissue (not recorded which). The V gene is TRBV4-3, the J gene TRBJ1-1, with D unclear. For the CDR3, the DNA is TGCGCCAGCAGCCAAGTAGCTTCCTCCACTGAAGCTTTCTTT. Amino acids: CASSQVASSTEAFF.